One sample yielded the 13 T cell receptor beta chains listed below, sequenced in a study of T cell responses to AZD1222 COVID-19 vaccine. Clones were sequenced by immunoSEQ multiplex PCR, and TCRdb holds only the in-frame ones, with some missing. The sample consists of more than 90,000 clones, approximately 90% of them appearing once. This sample comprised peripheral blood, obtained on day 0 of AZD1222 vaccination. Receptor source: an adult in good health.

This chain joins TRBV6-5 and TRBJ1-5; TRBD1 matches at 11 bases. This CDR3 is built from 14 residues. Germline trimming cut 10 bases from V and 6 bases from J; bases unmatched to any gene: 8. Germline V CDR1 and CDR2: MNHEY, SVGAGI. DNA of the CDR3: TGTGCCACCTGGGACAGGGGGTCTGGTCAGCCCCAGCATTTT. Amino acids: CATWDRGSGQPQHF.

The chain employs TRBV6-5 and TRBJ1-2, with D perhaps matching TRBD1 (6 bases). This CDR3 contains 15 residues. Germline CDR1 and CDR2: MNHEY and SVGAGI. V lost 0 bases and J lost 4, with 12 bases in between. This CDR3 is CASSYSPGHPYGYTF. CDR3 bases: TGTGCCAGCAGTTACTCTCCGGGACATCCCTATGGCTACACCTTC.

In this sample, this clone turned up a few times. The rearrangement uses TRBV5-6 and TRBJ1-6; D is undetermined. This CDR3 is built from 16 residues. V lost 4 bases and J 0 bases, leaving 11 bases between the germline ends. CDR1 is SGHDT and CDR2 is YYEEEE in the germline V gene. This chain's CDR3 is CASSPWGSSYNSPLHF. Here the CDR3 DNA reads TGTGCCAGCAGCCCTTGGGGAAGCTCCTATAATTCACCCCTCCACTTT.

The CDR3 region has the DNA TGCGCCAGCAGCTTGGGACCGGGACAGGGGGGCGAAAAACTGTTTTTT. Its translation is CASSLGPGQGGEKLFF. The chain links TRBV5-1 to TRBJ1-4; 11 bases agree with TRBD1. The ends lost 0 bases at V and 8 bases at J; junction bases unmatched: 6. The CDR3 is 16 residues long. The germline CDR1 and CDR2 sequences are SGHRS and YFSETQ.

This clone was observed a few times. The rearrangement links TRBV7-2 to TRBJ1-2; perhaps TRBD1 as D (6 bases). In germline, CDR1 is SGHTA, CDR2 FQGNSA. The CDR3 is 14 residues long. Trimming removed 3 bases at V and 7 bases at J, with 15 bases between. The CDR3 nucleotides are TGTGCCAGCAGCTTGTCGAGGGGGGGCGGTGGCTACACCTTC. Translating it yields CASSLSRGGGGYTF.

The chain uses TRBV11-2 and TRBJ2-7, with D possibly matching TRBD2 (5 bases). Trimming took off 0 bases at V and 2 bases at J, with 11 bases between the two ends. CDR3 length equals 15 residues. Germline CDR1 and CDR2: SGHAT and FQNNGV. The CDR3 DNA sequence: TGTGCCAGCAGCTTAGAACGCGGGTTAGCCTACGAGCAGTACTTC. Its protein is CASSLERGLAYEQYF.

V usage is TRBV7-3 and J usage is TRBJ2-3; 8 bases map to TRBD2. Germline CDR1 reads SGHTA; CDR2 reads FQGTGA. The junction had 5 bases not matched to a gene; V was cut back by 5 bases and J by 4 bases. The CDR3 is made up of 14 amino acids. CDR3 region: CASSRLAIPDTQYF. The CDR3 nucleotides are TGTGCCAGCAGCCGACTAGCGATCCCAGATACGCAGTATTTT.

CDR3 loop: CASSGGAFLGTANYGYTF. CDR3 nucleotide sequence: TGTGCCAGCAGTGGGGGGGCTTTCTTGGGGACGGCGAACTATGGCTACACCTTC. The chain uses TRBV2 and TRBJ1-2; tentative D call: TRBD1 (6 bases). This CDR3 region has 18 residues. Germline V gene data show CDR1 as SNHLY and CDR2 as FYNNEI. V was clipped by 4 bases and J by 2 bases, with 23 bases between them.

This clone showed up just a few times. The rearrangement links TRBV5-1 to TRBJ1-2; D remains unclear. The V gene lost 0 bases and the J gene lost 8 bases, with 11 bases spanning the gap. Germline V lookup: CDR1 SGHRS, CDR2 YFSETQ. This CDR3 region has 13 residues. CDR3 coding DNA: TGCGCCAGCAGCTTGGAGCACTATGGAGGCTACACCTTC. Translated, it gives CASSLEHYGGYTF.

This clone was counted between two and nine times. V and J are TRBV5-1 and TRBJ1-4, with TRBD1 matching over 7 bases. Germline trimming cut 0 bases from V and 8 bases from J; bases unmatched to any gene: 7. The CDR3 runs to 15 residues. Germline V gives CDR1 SGHRS, CDR2 YFSETQ. The CDR3 is CASSLETGESEKLFF. In DNA form, the CDR3 reads TGCGCCAGCAGCTTGGAAACAGGGGAAAGCGAAAAACTGTTTTTT. Full variable domain (missing parts from reference TRBV5-1 and TRBJ1-4): KAGVTQTPRYLIKTRGQQVTLSCSPISGHRSVSWYQQTPGQGLQFLFEYFSETQRNKGNFPGRFSGRQFSNSRSEMNVSTLELGDSALYLCASSLETGESEKLFFGSGTQLSVL.

The sample holds one count of this clone. The chain has TRBV7-2 and TRBJ1-3; D uncertain. This CDR3 has 13 residues. CDR1 and CDR2 (germline): SGHTA, FQGNSA. V lost 5 bases and J lost 2, with 7 bases in between. The DNA for the CDR3 is TGTGCCAGCAGCCTATCGACTGGAAACACCATATATTTT. It yields the protein CASSLSTGNTIYF. Drawing the rest from reference TRBV7-2 and TRBJ1-3, the complete variable domain is GAGVSQSPSNKVTEKGKDVELRCDPISGHTALYWYRQSLGQGLEFLIYFQGNSAPDKSGLPSDRFSAERTGGSVSTLTIQRTQQEDSAVYLCASSLSTGNTIYFGEGSWLTVV.

This chain connects TRBV4-1 to TRBJ1-5; D is perhaps TRBD1 (5 bases). There are 16 residues in the CDR3. The germline V and J ends were trimmed by 3 bases and 3 bases, with 15 bases remaining between them. The V gene's germline CDR1 is MGHRA and CDR2 YSYEKL. The CDR3 coding sequence is TGCGCCAGCAGCCACCTATTTACAGGCCTCAATCAGCCCCAGCATTTT. It codes for CASSHLFTGLNQPQHF.

The chain carries TRBV6-6 and TRBJ1-4; TRBD1 might be the D (6 bases). From germline, CDR1 is MNHNY and CDR2 SVGAGI (reference sequence). Trimming shortened V by 7 bases and J by 8 bases, and 17 bases separated the two germline ends. This CDR3 is 14 amino acids long. CDR3 bases: TGTGCCAGCAATCCCACCGGACAGATCGAAAAACTGTTTTTT. It codes for CASNPTGQIEKLFF.